A selection of T cell receptor beta chains follows, all from one sample in a study of cytomegalovirus exposure and HLA in healthy donors. Sequencing was performed with immunoSEQ multiplex PCR; in TCRdb, only in-frame clones are kept and a portion is missing. The sample lists approximately 61,000 clones, around 61% seen once, with over 2.5% in the top ten. Sequencing input: PBMCs. All receptors derive from a woman aged 45 to 65 in good health and CMV-seronegative. Both conserved end residues are part of each CDR3. Each record gives: D gene, J gene, V gene, clone size, CDR3 DNA, CDR3 protein. D genes are given only for firm matches. Not every row has a clone size; where given, it reads once, few, many or a size class.

D: TRBD1; J: TRBJ2-3; V: TRBV25-1; size: -; DNA: TGTGCCAGCAGTGACTCGGGACAGGGGTCAGATACGCAGTATTTT; CDR3: CASSDSGQGSDTQYF
D: TRBD1; J: TRBJ2-3; V: TRBV5-1; size: -; DNA: TGCGCCAGCAGTCAACAGGGGGCATCAGATACGCAGTATTTT; CDR3: CASSQQGASDTQYF
D: -; J: TRBJ2-3; V: TRBV28; size: -; DNA: TGTGCCAGCAGTACGGTAACAGGGTCAGATACGCAGTATTTT; CDR3: CASSTVTGSDTQYF
D: -; J: TRBJ1-5; V: TRBV7-8; size: -; DNA: TGTGCCAGCAGCCCAAGGGGAACGGAGAATCAGCCCCAGCATTTT; CDR3: CASSPRGTENQPQHF
D: -; J: TRBJ1-1; V: TRBV7-9; size: -; DNA: TGTGCCAGCAGCTTGACAAGCCTCAACACTGAAGCTTTCTTT; CDR3: CASSLTSLNTEAFF
D: TRBD2; J: TRBJ2-1; V: TRBV19; size: -; DNA: TGTGCCAGTAGTATAGTACTAGCGCATGATGAGCAGTTCTTC; CDR3: CASSIVLAHDEQFF
D: -; J: TRBJ1-1; V: TRBV14; size: few; DNA: TGTGCCAGCAGCCCCCTCAGCGGGGGGCTGGTCACTGAAGCTTTCTTT; CDR3: CASSPLSGGLVTEAFF
D: -; J: TRBJ1-4; V: TRBV6-5; size: -; DNA: TGTGCCAGCGGAGGCGATAATGAAAAACTGTTTTTT; CDR3: CASGGDNEKLFF
D: TRBD1; J: TRBJ2-1; V: TRBV6-6; size: -; DNA: TGTGCCAGCAGTTACCGGACAGGGGGCGGTGAGCAGTTCTTC; CDR3: CASSYRTGGGEQFF
D: TRBD1; J: TRBJ1-4; V: TRBV25-1; size: -; DNA: TGTGCCAGCAGTCGGACAGGGGGGGATGAAAAACTGTTTTTT; CDR3: CASSRTGGDEKLFF